This is a list of T cell receptor beta chains from one sample in a study of cytomegalovirus exposure and HLA in healthy donors. The protocol was immunoSEQ multiplex PCR, while the TCRdb copy is restricted to in-frame clones and leaves out a portion. The sample table includes around 100,000 clones. The sequencing input was PBMCs. The receptors were gathered from a man between 35 and 55 years old in good health and CMV-seronegative. The CDR3 runs from the conserved cysteine through the conserved F or W. A D gene is named only where the DNA matches it firmly.

v_call: TRBV7-8; d_call: .; cdr3_length: 15; j_call: TRBJ1-2; cdr3_aa: CASSLGSLTNYGYTF; cdr3_nt: TGTGCCAGCAGCTTAGGGTCACTAACTAACTATGGCTACACCTTC
v_call: TRBV12-5; d_call: TRBD1; cdr3_length: 15; j_call: TRBJ2-3; cdr3_aa: CASVPGQGVSDTQYF; cdr3_nt: TGTGCTAGTGTCCCGGGACAGGGGGTTTCAGATACGCAGTATTTT
v_call: TRBV7-7; d_call: .; cdr3_length: 15; j_call: TRBJ2-2; cdr3_aa: CASSVRTVGVGELFF; cdr3_nt: TGTGCCAGCAGCGTCCGGACAGTAGGGGTTGGGGAGCTGTTTTTT
v_call: TRBV7-2; d_call: TRBD1; cdr3_length: 15; j_call: TRBJ1-4; cdr3_aa: CASSRSGTGVEKLFF; cdr3_nt: TGTGCCAGCAGCCGTTCCGGGACAGGGGTGGAAAAACTGTTTTTT
v_call: TRBV18; d_call: .; cdr3_length: 14; j_call: TRBJ1-1; cdr3_aa: CASSPDSMNTEAFF; cdr3_nt: TGTGCCAGCTCACCAGACAGCATGAACACTGAAGCTTTCTTT
v_call: TRBV5-6; d_call: TRBD2; cdr3_length: 17; j_call: TRBJ2-2; cdr3_aa: CASSSGLAGGQFGELFF; cdr3_nt: TGTGCCAGCAGCTCCGGACTAGCGGGGGGGCAGTTCGGGGAGCTGTTTTTT
v_call: TRBV28; d_call: .; cdr3_length: 12; j_call: TRBJ1-2; cdr3_aa: CASSFQGYGYTF; cdr3_nt: TGTGCCAGCAGTTTTCAGGGATATGGCTACACCTTC
v_call: TRBV5-5; d_call: TRBD1; cdr3_length: 14; j_call: TRBJ1-5; cdr3_aa: CASSYAGGNQPQHF; cdr3_nt: TGTGCCAGCAGCTACGCAGGGGGGAATCAGCCCCAGCATTTT
v_call: TRBV11-2; d_call: .; cdr3_length: 16; j_call: TRBJ2-1; cdr3_aa: CASSFRWGGAGDEQFF; cdr3_nt: TGTGCCAGCAGCTTCCGATGGGGCGGGGCTGGGGATGAGCAGTTCTTC
v_call: TRBV5-4; d_call: TRBD2; cdr3_length: 15; j_call: TRBJ2-3; cdr3_aa: CASSQTGGLADTQYF; cdr3_nt: TGTGCCAGCAGCCAGACCGGGGGGTTAGCAGATACGCAGTATTTT
v_call: TRBV5-1; d_call: .; cdr3_length: 14; j_call: TRBJ2-2; cdr3_aa: CASNDRMNTGELFF; cdr3_nt: TGCGCCAGCAATGACAGGATGAACACCGGGGAGCTGTTTTTT
v_call: TRBV10-3; d_call: TRBD2; cdr3_length: 15; j_call: TRBJ2-7; cdr3_aa: CAISEPSGNSYEQYF; cdr3_nt: TGTGCCATCAGTGAACCTAGCGGGAATTCCTACGAGCAGTACTTC
v_call: TRBV29-1; d_call: .; cdr3_length: 14; j_call: TRBJ2-7; cdr3_aa: CSVVRGEVSYEQYF; cdr3_nt: TGCAGCGTTGTTCGAGGGGAGGTCTCCTACGAGCAGTACTTC
v_call: TRBV28; d_call: TRBD1; cdr3_length: 17; j_call: TRBJ1-3; cdr3_aa: CASSLGYRGFVGNTIYF; cdr3_nt: TGTGCCAGCAGTTTAGGTTACAGGGGCTTTGTTGGAAACACCATATATTTT
v_call: TRBV27; d_call: TRBD1; cdr3_length: 14; j_call: TRBJ1-5; cdr3_aa: CATRQGTGNQPQHF; cdr3_nt: TGTGCCACCAGACAGGGGACAGGTAATCAGCCCCAGCATTTT
v_call: TRBV5-1; d_call: TRBD1; cdr3_length: 15; j_call: TRBJ1-1; cdr3_aa: CASSLAGQGWTEAFF; cdr3_nt: TGCGCCAGCAGCTTGGCCGGACAGGGATGGACTGAAGCTTTCTTT
v_call: TRBV10-3; d_call: .; cdr3_length: 14; j_call: TRBJ2-5; cdr3_aa: CAISERIGGGTQYF; cdr3_nt: TGTGCCATCAGTGAGCGGATAGGAGGAGGGACCCAGTACTTC